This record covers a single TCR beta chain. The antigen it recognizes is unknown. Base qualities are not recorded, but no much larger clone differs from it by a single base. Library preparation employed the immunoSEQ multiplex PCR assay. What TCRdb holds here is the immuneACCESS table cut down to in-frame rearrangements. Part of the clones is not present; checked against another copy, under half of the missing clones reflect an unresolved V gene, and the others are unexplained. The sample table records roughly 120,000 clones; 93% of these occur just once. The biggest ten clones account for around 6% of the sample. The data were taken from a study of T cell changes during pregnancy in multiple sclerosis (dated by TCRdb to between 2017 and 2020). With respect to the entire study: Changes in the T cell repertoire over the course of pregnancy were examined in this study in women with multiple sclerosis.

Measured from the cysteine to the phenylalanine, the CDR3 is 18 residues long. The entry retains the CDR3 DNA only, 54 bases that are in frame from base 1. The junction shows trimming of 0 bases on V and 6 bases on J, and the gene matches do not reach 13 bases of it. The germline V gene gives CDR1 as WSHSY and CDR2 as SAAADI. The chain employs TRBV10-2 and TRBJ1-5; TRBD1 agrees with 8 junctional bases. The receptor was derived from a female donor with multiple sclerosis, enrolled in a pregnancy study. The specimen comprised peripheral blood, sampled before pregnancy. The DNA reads TGCGCCAGCAGTGAGTCGTGGCAGGGGGCGCATGAGGGTCAGCCCCAGCATTTT. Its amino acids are CASSESWQGAHEGQPQHF.